The source of this T cell receptor beta chain is a study of shared T cell receptors in the human thymus. The CDR3 spans 13 residues. Trimming took 3 bases from V and 1 from J, leaving 6 bases between them. Germline loops: CDR1 MNHEY, CDR2 SVGAGI. With respect to this clone: At the DNA level, this CDR3 is encoded by other sequences in the same sample as well.

Assay: immunoSEQ multiplex PCR; the TCRdb copy retains only in-frame clones and omits some. The data show hundreds of thousands of clones, approximately 89% seen once. The same sample was also studied in work on human thymus T cells. That paper states: Thymus pieces cut out during corrective heart surgery were the tissue that was used. V and J genes seemed to be used with bias in thymic and blood repertoires. Thymic repertoires overlap heavily among unrelated individuals, related research has reported.

The receptor comes from a boy less than two years old with a congenital heart defect. Sequencing input: thymocytes. V and J are TRBV6-5 and TRBJ1-1; D remains ambiguous. The CDR3 coding sequence is TGTGCCAGCAGTTATGGTAGGAACACTGAAGCTTTCTTT. Protein sequence: CASSYGRNTEAFF.